The present TCR beta chain was sequenced within a study of radiotherapy plus CTLA-4 blockade in lung cancer. Study overall: Among enrolled patients, 15% to 20% responded and about 30% achieved disease control.

The CDR3 length is 15 residues. Germline CDR1 and CDR2: LNHDA and SQIVND (reference sequence). The ends lost 6 bases at V and 0 bases at J; junction bases unmatched: 7. The repertoire was sequenced with immunoSEQ multiplex PCR; TCRdb's copy has only in-frame clones and lacks some. The data show 77,000 or so clones, over 65% seen once. To note about this clone: What it binds is unknown.

Participants had chemo-refractory metastatic non-small-cell lung cancer and were treated with focal radiation plus ipilimumab CTLA-4 blockade. Study-level points and caveats: Response, reportedly, was best predicted by interferon-beta along with early blood T cell clone dynamics. TCR clones of tumor origin grew in blood after radiotherapy plus ipilimumab.

This chain connects TRBV19 to TRBJ1-2, with TRBD1 identical over 7 bases. The sample here was peripheral blood, taken from a patient treated with radiotherapy plus ipilimumab. The clonotype originates from a human donor with non-small cell lung cancer whose response to radiotherapy plus ipilimumab could not be evaluated. The CDR3 sequence: CASSWGQIANYGYTF. The CDR3 DNA follows: TGTGCCAGTAGCTGGGGACAGATAGCTAACTATGGCTACACCTTC.